This T cell receptor (beta chain) stems from a study of control samples from healthy donors and cancer patients. Libraries were prepared by immunoSEQ multiplex PCR; TCRdb keeps only in-frame clonotypes and omits some of them. The repertoire holds around 180,000 clones, with approximately 86% as singletons. CDR1 is SEHNR, CDR2 FQNEAQ, per germline (reference sequence). CDR3 length equals 11 residues. V shed 5 bases and J shed 10 bases, with 10 bases lying between them. This clone was recorded once. The chain recombines TRBV7-9 with TRBJ2-3; the D gene is possibly TRBD1 (6 bases). The specimen was blood. This TCR was recovered from a woman aged 25 to 39 in good health. The CDR3 DNA reads as TGTGCCAGCAGCCTGGACAGAGCGCAGTATTTT. Amino acid sequence: CASSLDRAQYF.